A single sample gave rise to the 25 T cell receptor beta chains below, sequenced in a study of beta chain features in type 1 diabetes. Study-wide results and limits: Across all four CD4+ subsets, people with type 1 diabetes showed modestly shorter TCRB CDR3s.

These receptors lack a known antigen. As every portion of the isolated RNA was reverse transcribed, the sequencing read expressed TCRB transcripts. Data came from immunoSEQ multiplex PCR; TCRdb stores just in-frame clones and leaves some out. The data hold hundreds of thousands of clones, with approximately 11% observed a single time. The sequenced sample consisted of naive CD4+ T cells from blood. The source is a man aged 25 to 40 with type 1 diabetes.

V is TRBV7-2 and J is TRBJ2-1; weak D call: TRBD2 (5 bases). CDR1 and CDR2 from the germline V gene are SGHTA and FQGNSA. CDR3 length: 14 residues. Trimming cost V 1 base and J 9 bases, with 13 bases left between them. The CDR3 loop reads CASSLDRGGSEQFF. The CDR3 coding sequence is TGTGCCAGCAGCTTAGACCGGGGTGGGAGTGAGCAGTTCTTC.

This clone has only a few counts. The DNA for the CDR3 is TGCGCCAGCAGCGGGACAGGGGGACAAAACATTCAGTACTTC. This translates into CASSGTGGQNIQYF. The rearrangement joins TRBV5-1 to TRBJ2-4; 11 positions agree with TRBD1. V dropped 4 bases and J dropped 5; count of bases not matched to a gene: 2. The CDR3 is 14 amino acids. Looked up from germline, CDR1 is SGHRS and CDR2 is YFSETQ.

This clone turned up a few times. This chain connects TRBV6-5 to TRBJ1-1, with D unresolved. The ends were cut back, 6 bases at V and 6 bases at J, with 14 bases in the middle. The germline CDR1 and CDR2 sequences are MNHEY and SVGAGI. This CDR3 is built from 13 residues. CDR3 sequence reads: CASSTPGGAEAFF. For the CDR3, the DNA is TGTGCCAGCAGCACCCCGGGTGGAGCTGAAGCTTTCTTT.

This chain joins TRBV14 and TRBJ1-6; TRBD1 matches 9 bases. The CDR3 runs to 15 residues. V trimming: 4 bases; J trimming: 9 bases; junction bases outside the gene matches: 7. Germline values: CDR1 SGHDN, CDR2 FVKESK. The CDR3 DNA reads as TGTGCCAGCAGCCCCTTGAGGGACAGGGTTTCACCCCTCCACTTT. It yields the protein CASSPLRDRVSPLHF.

The gene calls are TRBV5-1 and TRBJ1-1; no clear D. There are 14 residues in the CDR3. Germline lookup yields CDR1 SGHRS and CDR2 YFSETQ. Trimming left V 4 bases short and J 3 bases short, with 13 bases between. The CDR3 region has the DNA TGCGCCAGCAGCCCAGTCTCCGAATACACTGAAGCTTTCTTT. Protein sequence: CASSPVSEYTEAFF.

This sequence joins TRBV7-2 and TRBJ1-6, with 8 bases matching TRBD1. Trimming took 5 bases from V and 1 from J; bases not matched to a gene: 13. Germline V gene data show CDR1 as SGHTA and CDR2 as FQGNSA. CDR3 length equals 19 residues. CDR3 sequence (DNA): TGTGCCAGCAGCCCAGGGACAGGAACTTTTGGGTCCTATAATTCACCCCTCCACTTT. Translated: CASSPGTGTFGSYNSPLHF.

CDR3 DNA: TGTGCCAGCACATGGAGTTCAAGCAATCAGCCCCAGCATTTT. It specifies CASTWSSSNQPQHF. The chain joins TRBV28 to TRBJ1-5; D ambiguous. The CDR3 loop spans 14 amino acids. V lost 7 bases, J lost 1 base, and 11 bases lay in between. Germline CDR1 reads MDHEN; CDR2 reads SYDVKM.

This sequence joins TRBV28 and TRBJ1-1; the match to TRBD1 covers 9 bases. From germline, CDR1 is MDHEN and CDR2 SYDVKM. CDR3 length equals 15 residues. The ends lost 5 bases at V and 0 bases at J; junction bases unmatched: 4. CDR3 bases: TGTGCCAGCAGTACACAGGGGGCCATGAACACTGAAGCTTTCTTT. Its protein is CASSTQGAMNTEAFF.

The chain couples TRBV7-2 to TRBJ1-2; 8 nucleotides match TRBD1. V lost 5 bases and J lost 13; bases outside the gene matches: 6. The germline V gene has CDR1 SGHTA and CDR2 FQGNSA. The CDR3 is 11 residues long. The CDR3 bases are TGTGCCAGCAGCCAACAGGGACAGGCCACCTTC. Protein sequence: CASSQQGQATF.

The genes are TRBV4-3 and TRBJ2-2; D is undetermined. Germline CDR1 LGHNA, CDR2 YSLEER. The CDR3 is 13 residues long. Trimming removed 1 base from V and 9 bases from J, with 9 bases in between. The CDR3 spells CASSQGLARELFF. Here the CDR3 DNA reads TGCGCCAGCAGCCAAGGACTTGCTCGGGAGCTGTTTTTT.

The rearrangement joins TRBV9 to TRBJ2-7; a possible D gene is TRBD2 (6 bases). V was clipped by 4 bases and J by 3 bases, with 14 bases between them. Germline values: CDR1 SGDLS, CDR2 YYNGEE. This CDR3 has 14 residues. CDR3 nucleotides: TGTGCCAGCAGCCCGACCCTAGCGAACTACGAGCAGTACTTC. Protein: CASSPTLANYEQYF.

The chain uses TRBV9 and TRBJ1-1; 8 positions agree with TRBD1. The CDR3 has 15 amino acids. The germline V gene encodes CDR1 SGDLS and CDR2 YYNGEE. V shed 3 bases, J shed 0 bases, and the junction held 4 bases outside the gene matches. In DNA form, the CDR3 reads TGTGCCAGCAGCGAAACGGACAGGGTGAACACTGAAGCTTTCTTT. It codes for CASSETDRVNTEAFF.

V gene TRBV7-2 combines with J gene TRBJ2-7; the D is unclear. V was clipped by 7 bases and J by 2 bases, with 15 bases between them. Germline V gene sequence: CDR1 SGHTA, CDR2 FQGNSA. The CDR3 runs to 14 residues. CDR3 sequence reads: CASTLGNRAYEQYF. As DNA, the CDR3 is TGTGCCAGCACCCTGGGTAATCGGGCCTACGAGCAGTACTTC.

The chain combines TRBV5-4 with TRBJ2-3; 12 positions agree with TRBD2. V lost 4 bases to trimming and J lost 4 bases; unmatched junction nucleotides: 7. The CDR3 has 16 amino acids. CDR1 and CDR2 (germline): SGHNT, YYREEE (reference sequence). The CDR3 loop reads CASSDTSGGRADTQYF. CDR3 DNA: TGTGCCAGCAGCGACACTAGCGGGGGGCGTGCAGATACGCAGTATTTT.

This chain connects TRBV30 to TRBJ1-3, with 7 bases lining up with TRBD1. V gave up 3 bases and J gave up 3 bases; unmatched junction bases: 11. The CDR3 covers 16 residues. Germline values: CDR1 GTSNPN, CDR2 SVGIG (reference sequence). Here the CDR3 DNA reads TGTGCCTGGAGCGCCGGCGGACAGGCGGGTGGAAACACCATATATTTT. Protein: CAWSAGGQAGGNTIYF. The whole variable domain, filled in from reference TRBV30 and TRBJ1-3, reads SQTIHQWPATLVQPVGSPLSLECTVEGTSNPNLYWYRQAAGRGLQLLFYSVGIGQISSEVPQNLSASRPQDRQFILSSKKLLLSDSGFYLCAWSAGGQAGGNTIYFGEGSWLTVV.

A remark on this clone: The sample holds other DNA sequences that translate to the same CDR3. The chain has TRBV18 and TRBJ1-5; D is unresolved. Germline values: CDR1 KGHSH, CDR2 LQKENI. With 3 bases removed from V and 4 bases from J, the gap between germline ends came to 7 bases. The CDR3 totals 13 residues. The CDR3 sequence is CASSPGENQPQHF. The CDR3 DNA reads as TGTGCCAGCTCACCCGGAGAAAATCAGCCCCAGCATTTT.

This clone was observed a handful of times. The chain couples TRBV2 to TRBJ2-5, with TRBD1 as a possible D gene (5 bases). This CDR3 has 13 amino acids. Trimming shortened V by 6 bases and J by 2 bases, and 10 bases separated the two germline ends. Germline CDR1 reads SNHLY; CDR2 reads FYNNEI. The CDR3 reads CASRTEPQETQYF. The CDR3 coding sequence is TGTGCCAGCAGGACAGAACCTCAAGAGACCCAGTACTTC.

This clone was detected a few times. The chain couples TRBV4-1 to TRBJ1-2; no clear D. The V end was cut by 3 bases, the J end by 7 bases, with 15 bases between. The CDR3 totals 14 residues. Germline V gene data show CDR1 as MGHRA and CDR2 as YSYEKL. The CDR3 is CASSQVSVIGGYTF. The CDR3, as DNA: TGCGCCAGCAGCCAGGTATCTGTGATCGGTGGCTACACCTTC.

V and J are TRBV29-1 and TRBJ1-2, with D uncertain. Germline V CDR1 and CDR2: SQVTM, ANQGSEA. V lost 6 bases, J lost 8 bases, and 19 bases lay in between. This CDR3 contains 13 residues. CDR3 DNA: TGCAGCGTAATCCGTATCTCGGGTCCCGGCTACACCTTC. Amino acid sequence: CSVIRISGPGYTF.

This clone was counted only a few times. The CDR3 bases are TGTGCCAGCAGCTTACGCGCCCGGACAGAGAGAGATGGCTACACCTTC. This encodes CASSLRARTERDGYTF. The V gene is TRBV11-1, the J gene TRBJ1-2, with TRBD1 as a possible D gene (6 bases). This CDR3 comprises 16 residues. The V gene lost 2 bases and the J gene lost 6 bases, with 19 bases spanning the gap. The germline gives CDR1 SGHAT, CDR2 FQDESV (reference sequence).

The genes are TRBV4-1 and TRBJ1-6; D remains ambiguous. Trimming removed 1 base from V and 7 bases from J, with 11 bases in between. The CDR3 consists of 15 residues. Looked up from germline, CDR1 is MGHRA and CDR2 is YSYEKL. The DNA of the CDR3 is TGCGCCAGCAGCCAAGCTCTGGGAGTAAATTCACCCCTCCACTTT. This gives the protein CASSQALGVNSPLHF.

This clone occurred a few times. The gene calls are TRBV5-1 and TRBJ2-1; 10 bases fit TRBD2. The CDR3 has 16 residues. Per the germline V gene, CDR1 is SGHRS and CDR2 is YFSETQ. The V segment lost 1 base and the J segment 8 bases; nucleotides outside the gene matches: 9. CDR3 amino acids: CASSLMLAGAEDEQFF. The CDR3 bases are TGCGCCAGCAGCTTGATGCTAGCGGGGGCCGAGGATGAGCAGTTCTTC. Together with reference TRBV5-1 and TRBJ2-1, the CDR3 gives the full variable domain: KAGVTQTPRYLIKTRGQQVTLSCSPISGHRSVSWYQQTPGQGLQFLFEYFSETQRNKGNFPGRFSGRQFSNSRSEMNVSTLELGDSALYLCASSLMLAGAEDEQFFGPGTRLTVL.

The chain has TRBV5-4 and TRBJ1-6; no firm D call. The germline V and J ends were trimmed by 0 bases and 5 bases, with 9 bases remaining between them. The CDR3 consists of 15 residues. CDR1 is SGHNT, CDR2 YYREEE, per germline (reference sequence). CDR3 DNA: TGTGCCAGCAGCTTGGATTCCGCTAATAATTCACCCCTCCACTTT. Protein product: CASSLDSANNSPLHF.

The chain uses TRBV4-1 and TRBJ2-6, with 11 bases aligning to TRBD2. Germline V gives CDR1 MGHRA, CDR2 YSYEKL. The CDR3 spans 18 residues. J was trimmed by 2 bases and V by 3 bases; bases with no gene match: 6. This CDR3 is CASSQLGLAGTGANVLTF. In DNA form, the CDR3 reads TGCGCCAGCAGCCAGCTAGGACTAGCGGGTACTGGGGCCAACGTCCTGACTTTC.

CDR3 nucleotide sequence: TGCGCCAGCAGCCCCGGGACAGTTTCGGATGGCTACACCTTC. As protein: CASSPGTVSDGYTF. The chain is built from TRBV4-1 and TRBJ1-2; 7 bases are a match to TRBD1. Trimming at V came to 4 bases and at J to 6 bases, leaving 8 bases not matched to a gene. The CDR3 has 14 residues. The germline V gene encodes CDR1 MGHRA and CDR2 YSYEKL.